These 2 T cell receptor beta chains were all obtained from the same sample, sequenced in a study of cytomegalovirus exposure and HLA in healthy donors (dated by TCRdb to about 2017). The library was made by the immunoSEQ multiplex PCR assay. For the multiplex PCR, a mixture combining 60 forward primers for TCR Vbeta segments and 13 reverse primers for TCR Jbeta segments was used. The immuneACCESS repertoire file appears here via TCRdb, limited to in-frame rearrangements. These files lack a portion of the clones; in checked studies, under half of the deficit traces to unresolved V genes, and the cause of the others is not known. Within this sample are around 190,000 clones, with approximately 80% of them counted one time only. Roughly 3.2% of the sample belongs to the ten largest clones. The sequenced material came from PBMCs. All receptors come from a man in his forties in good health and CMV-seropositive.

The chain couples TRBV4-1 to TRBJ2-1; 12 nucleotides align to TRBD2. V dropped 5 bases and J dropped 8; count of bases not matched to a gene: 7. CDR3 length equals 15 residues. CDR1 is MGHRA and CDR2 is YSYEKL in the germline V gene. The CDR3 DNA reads TGCGCCAGCAGCGAGGAGACTAGCGGGAGTCATGAGCAGTTCTTC. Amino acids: CASSEETSGSHEQFF.

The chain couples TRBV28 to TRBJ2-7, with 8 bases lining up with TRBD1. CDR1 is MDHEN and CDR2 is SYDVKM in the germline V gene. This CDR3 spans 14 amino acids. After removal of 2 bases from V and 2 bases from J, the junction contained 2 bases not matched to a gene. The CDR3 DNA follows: TGTGCCAGCAGTTTAGGGACAGGAACCTACGAGCAGTACTTC. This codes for CASSLGTGTYEQYF.